The 19 T cell receptor beta chains below were found in one sample sequenced in a study of blood T cell repertoires in COVID-19 (dated by TCRdb to between 2020 and 2021). The protocol used for the library was the immunoSEQ multiplex PCR assay. TCRdb stores this immuneACCESS table with in-frame sequences only. Part of the clones is absent; in the studies checked, under half of the shortfall reflects unresolved V genes, and no reason is known for the rest. The sample table contains some 260,000 clones; only one count was recorded for around 84% of them. Of the sample, around 3.9% is held by the ten largest clones. Sequenced input: PBMCs or T cells enriched from blood (not recorded which). These receptors all come from a man younger than 40 with acute COVID-19.

V usage is TRBV12-5 and J usage is TRBJ2-7, with D possibly being TRBD1 (6 bases). Trimming pared 4 bases from V and 7 bases from J, leaving 29 bases between. This CDR3 has 18 residues. Per germline, CDR1 LGHNT and CDR2 FRNRAP. DNA for the CDR3: TGTGCTAGTGGTTCCCACCCCGACAGGACCTCTGGCGCGCGGGAGCAGTACGTC. This encodes CASGSHPDRTSGAREQYV.

This sequence joins TRBV11-2 and TRBJ2-1, with a possible D match to TRBD1 (5 bases). The CDR3 is 15 residues long. Looked up from germline, CDR1 is SGHAT and CDR2 is FQNNGV. The V gene lost 2 bases and the J gene lost 5 bases, with 13 bases spanning the gap. The CDR3 loop reads CASSLHRSPHNEQFF. CDR3 in DNA: TGTGCCAGCAGCTTACACAGGTCCCCCCACAATGAGCAGTTCTTC. The complete variable domain, with remaining parts taken from reference TRBV11-2 and TRBJ2-1, reads EAGVAQSPRYKIIEKRQSVAFWCNPISGHATLYWYQQILGQGPKLLIQFQNNGVVDDSQLPKDRFSAERLKGVDSTLKIQPAKLEDSAVYLCASSLHRSPHNEQFFGPGTRLTVL.

The chain combines TRBV5-5 with TRBJ1-1; D ambiguous. CDR3 length: 15 residues. Germline CDR1 reads SGHKS; CDR2 reads YYEKEE (reference sequence). V lost 1 base and J lost 11, with 21 bases in between. CDR3 residues: CASSLLVLVDIEAFF. The CDR3 DNA sequence: TGTGCCAGCAGCTTGCTTGTCCTAGTCGATATAGAGGCTTTCTTT.

The chain is built from TRBV24-1 and TRBJ1-5, with D possibly being TRBD1 (6 bases). The CDR3 has 13 amino acids. Trimming cost V 4 bases and J 4 bases, with 7 bases left between them. The germline CDR1 and CDR2 sequences are KGHDR and SFDVKD. The CDR3 DNA reads as TGTGCCACCAGTGAACAGGGTAATCAGCCCCAGCATTTT. It yields the protein CATSEQGNQPQHF.

The V gene is TRBV7-9, the J gene TRBJ1-2; tentatively, D is TRBD1 (5 bases). V was trimmed by 5 bases and J by 7 bases, leaving 20 bases between them. The CDR3 has 15 residues. CDR1 is SEHNR, CDR2 FQNEAQ, per germline (reference sequence). The CDR3 sequence: CASSLGPWDSSGYTF. CDR3 in DNA: TGTGCCAGCAGCCTAGGGCCCTGGGACTCGAGTGGCTACACCTTC.

In DNA, the CDR3 is TGTGCCAGTAGTATCAATTCGGGACTAGGAGAGTTCTTC. This codes for CASSINSGLGEFF. This rearrangement joins TRBV19 to TRBJ2-1; 8 nucleotides match TRBD2. V trimming: 3 bases; J trimming: 14 bases; junction bases outside the gene matches: 9. CDR1 is LNHDA, CDR2 SQIVND, per germline (reference sequence). This CDR3 contains 13 residues.

J is TRBJ2-3 and V is TRBV12-3 or TRBV12-4; unclear D gene. The CDR3 spans 13 residues. The germline V and J ends were trimmed by 6 bases and 6 bases, with 13 bases remaining between them. The CDR3 nucleotides read TGTGCCAGCAGCCGCGGTTCCTACGATACGCAGTATTTT. Its protein is CASSRGSYDTQYF.

This chain uses TRBV6-5 with TRBJ1-2; D might be TRBD1 (6 bases). Germline CDR1 and CDR2: MNHEY and SVGAGI. Trimming removed 7 bases at V and 6 bases at J, with 18 bases between. This CDR3 contains 14 residues. The CDR3 is CASTGRGDRHGYTF. The CDR3 bases are TGTGCCAGCACCGGACGTGGTGACAGGCATGGCTACACCTTC.

The chain joins TRBV6-5 to TRBJ1-2; D not certain. The V end lost 6 bases, the J end lost 2 bases, and 10 bases lay between the germline ends. The CDR3 runs to 13 residues. Germline V gene data show CDR1 as MNHEY and CDR2 as SVGAGI. In nucleotides, the CDR3 is TGTGCCAGCAGAGAGAGCGAGAACTATGGCTACACCTTC. Translation: CASRESENYGYTF.

This chain connects TRBV18 to TRBJ2-2, with a weak D call TRBD2 (5 bases). The CDR3 loop spans 15 amino acids. The V end lost 2 bases, the J end lost 5 bases, and 12 bases lay between the germline ends. From germline, CDR1 is KGHSH and CDR2 LQKENI. The CDR3 loop reads CASSPGGLLTGELFF. The CDR3 nucleotides read TGTGCCAGCTCACCAGGTGGACTGTTAACCGGGGAGCTGTTTTTT.

This clone came up once. The rearrangement joins TRBV9 to TRBJ2-1; the D gene is possibly TRBD1 (5 bases). V was clipped by 4 bases and J by 8 bases, with 22 bases between them. CDR3 length: 16 amino acids. Germline V gene lookup returns CDR1 SGDLS and CDR2 YYNGEE. The CDR3 DNA follows: TGTGCCAGCAGCCCACTTGGGGCTGCCCCCGGCGATGAGCAGTTCTTC. Translating gives CASSPLGAAPGDEQFF.

This chain's CDR3 is CATSPLGGGPSRYNEQFF. The CDR3 DNA sequence: TGTGCCACCAGCCCTTTGGGGGGAGGGCCTTCCCGATACAATGAGCAGTTCTTC. The J gene is TRBJ2-1, the V gene TRBV15; 7 positions agree with TRBD2. J gave up 4 bases and V 5 bases, and 17 bases lay outside the gene matches. The CDR3 is made up of 18 amino acids. Looked up from germline, CDR1 is LNHNV and CDR2 is YYDKDF (reference sequence).

The V and J genes are TRBV7-9 and TRBJ2-7; TRBD1 matches 9 bases. CDR3 length equals 13 residues. Germline V lookup: CDR1 SEHNR, CDR2 FQNEAQ (reference sequence). The CDR3, as DNA: TGTGCCAGCAGCTTAGGGGACAGGGCCCCCGTTGAAGTC. Amino acids: CASSLGDRAPVEV.

V is TRBV10-1 and J is TRBJ1-1; 8 nucleotides match TRBD1. Germline trimming cut 5 bases from V and 5 bases from J; bases unmatched to any gene: 1. This CDR3 has 12 residues. Looked up from germline, CDR1 is WNHNN and CDR2 is SYGVQD (reference sequence). This CDR3 is CASSQGATEAFF. For the CDR3, the DNA is TGCGCCAGCAGTCAGGGGGCGACTGAAGCTTTCTTT.

This chain links TRBV6-5 with TRBJ1-2; D possibly corresponds to TRBD1 (6 bases). The germline V and J ends were trimmed by 2 bases and 8 bases, with 12 bases remaining between them. CDR3 length: 13 amino acids. In germline, CDR1 is MNHEY, CDR2 SVGAGI. CDR3 sequence reads: CASSYQGIRGYTF. DNA for the CDR3: TGTGCCAGCAGTTACCAGGGGATACGAGGCTACACCTTC.

The rearrangement uses TRBV5-1 and TRBJ1-2, with 7 nucleotides matching TRBD1. Germline CDR1 and CDR2: SGHRS and YFSETQ. The CDR3 spans 15 residues. With V trimmed by 2 bases and J by 8 bases, 12 bases remained unmatched. CDR3 sequence: CASSFVDRVGTGYTF. In DNA, the CDR3 is TGCGCCAGCAGCTTTGTAGACAGGGTTGGTACCGGCTACACCTTC.

V usage is TRBV28 and J usage is TRBJ1-4, with D possibly matching TRBD1 (6 bases). The CDR3 loop spans 15 amino acids. Per germline, CDR1 MDHEN and CDR2 SYDVKM. Deletions cut 6 bases from V and 7 bases from J, with 18 bases between. The CDR3 DNA follows: TGTGCCAGCAGCTCTCCCCCACAGGGAAGTGAAAAACTGTTTTTT. It is translated as CASSSPPQGSEKLFF.

This chain connects TRBV2 to TRBJ2-1, with D uncertain. The length of the CDR3 is 12 residues. The V and J ends lost 8 bases and 6 bases respectively, with 11 bases between them. CDR1 SNHLY and CDR2 FYNNEI come from the germline V gene. CDR3 coding DNA: TGTGCCAGCTCCTGGAGTGGCAATGAGCAGTTCTTC. This encodes CASSWSGNEQFF.

V and J are TRBV15 and TRBJ2-1, with D hard to call. Trimming stripped 6 bases from V and 1 base from J, with 16 bases between. The CDR3 contains 16 residues. Germline V gene sequence: CDR1 LNHNV, CDR2 YYDKDF (reference sequence). The CDR3 bases are TGTGCCACCAGTCCCCGCAAGGCTAGATCCTACAATGAGCAGTTCTTC. Translated: CATSPRKARSYNEQFF.